This record covers a single T cell receptor (beta chain). The clone's antigen remains unknown. The record has no base qualities; no much larger clone is one base away. The CDR3 measures 14 amino acids from cysteine to phenylalanine. The retained sequence is limited to the CDR3, 42 bases, with the frame set at the first base. CDR1 and CDR2, per the germline V gene (reference sequence), are GTSNPN and SVGIG. Deletion took 0 bases off V and 6 bases off J, with a span of 11 bases between the germline ends. Participants in the prospective study were enrolled through a virtual design, were aged about 18 to 100 years, and lived in approximately 25 United States geographic areas. Cohort assignment in the prospective study relied on participant-reported clinical history from a screening survey and a study questionnaire. Recovered participants in ImmuneRACE Cohort 3 were defined by two consecutive negative NP/OP PCR tests, clearance by a healthcare professional, or resolution of symptoms. In the prospective study, mobile phlebotomists collected whole blood, serum and a nasopharyngeal or oropharyngeal swab from each participant. Additional blood draws and questionnaires over an approximately two-month period could optionally be provided by prospective study participants. Blood samples from the prospective study were shipped frozen or at room temperature prior to DNA extraction.

The sample belongs to a study of blood T cell repertoires in COVID-19 (dated by TCRdb to about 2020). For the study in its entirety: The collaborator samples originated in the United States, Italy and Spain and spanned the acute and convalescent phases of COVID-19. The prospective study material was composed of cDNA or gDNA derived from T cells, B-cell-depleted T cells, or PBMCs. Deeply sampled blood TCRbeta repertoires from subjects exposed to, actively infected with, or recovered from COVID-19 were included in the dataset. The repertoires were made available in a free public database intended to serve as a resource for research on the immune response to SARS-CoV-2. The samples were drawn from two sources: the first 160 participants of the ongoing ImmuneRACE study, and fewer than 1,500 subjects contributed by 6 global collaborators. A de-identified subject ID, COVID-19 status, age in years and sex were almost always included in the sample metadata. Where available, HLA class I and class II types were taken from metadata supplied by the sample provider and were not determined by assay-based typing. Study-level results and caveats: Clinical and demographic metadata were provided uncurated, with the amount varying by source and participant.

TCRbeta CDR3 regions were amplified from genomic DNA using the immunoSEQ Assay, a bias-controlled multiplex PCR. Per the source publication's procedure: The number of nucleated cells in each sample was estimated from the amplification of reference gene primers within the assay. To quantify the absolute abundance of each unique TCRbeta CDR3 rearrangement, sequence reads were collapsed and filtered. For each sample, productive Simpson clonality was calculated as the square root of Simpson's diversity index across productive rearrangements. In TCRdb, the immuneACCESS table is reduced to in-frame sequences with V and J assigned. These tables do not hold every clone; where another copy was compared, an unresolved V gene accounts for under half, and the others remain unexplained. V and J calls and clone size are as listed in that table; D and trimming were resolved from the DNA. The sample contains about 300,000 clones, 70% to 90% of them found a single time. The top ten hold 5.5% to 6% of the sample.

What was sequenced was PBMCs or T cells enriched from blood (not recorded which). The chain is assembled from TRBV30 and TRBJ2-2; no D gene call is confident. This receptor was identified in a woman between 25 and 40 years old who had recovered from COVID-19. The nucleotide sequence reads as follows: TGTGCCTGGAGTGTCACTTTAATGGCCGGGGAGCTGTTTTTT. It is translated as CAWSVTLMAGELFF. The CDR3 plus the reference TRBV30 and TRBJ2-2 genes for the other parts give the full variable domain: SQTIHQWPATLVQPVGSPLSLECTVEGTSNPNLYWYRQAAGRGLQLLFYSVGIGQISSEVPQNLSASRPQDRQFILSSKKLLLSDSGFYLCAWSVTLMAGELFFGEGSRLTVL.